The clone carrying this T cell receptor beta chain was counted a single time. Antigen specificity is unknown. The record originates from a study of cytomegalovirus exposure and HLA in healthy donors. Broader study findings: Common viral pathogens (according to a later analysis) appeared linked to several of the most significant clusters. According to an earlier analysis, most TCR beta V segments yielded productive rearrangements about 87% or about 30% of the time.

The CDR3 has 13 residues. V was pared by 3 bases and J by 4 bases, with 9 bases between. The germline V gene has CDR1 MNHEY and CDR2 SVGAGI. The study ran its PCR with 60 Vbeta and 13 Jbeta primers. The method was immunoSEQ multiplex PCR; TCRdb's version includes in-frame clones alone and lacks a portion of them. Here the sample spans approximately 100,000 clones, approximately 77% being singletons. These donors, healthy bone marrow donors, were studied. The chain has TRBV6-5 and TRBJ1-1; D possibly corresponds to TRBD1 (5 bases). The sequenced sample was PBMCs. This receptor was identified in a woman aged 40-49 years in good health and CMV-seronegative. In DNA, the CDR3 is TGTGCCAGCAGTTATCGTAGGGGCACTGAAGCTTTCTTT. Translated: CASSYRRGTEAFF.